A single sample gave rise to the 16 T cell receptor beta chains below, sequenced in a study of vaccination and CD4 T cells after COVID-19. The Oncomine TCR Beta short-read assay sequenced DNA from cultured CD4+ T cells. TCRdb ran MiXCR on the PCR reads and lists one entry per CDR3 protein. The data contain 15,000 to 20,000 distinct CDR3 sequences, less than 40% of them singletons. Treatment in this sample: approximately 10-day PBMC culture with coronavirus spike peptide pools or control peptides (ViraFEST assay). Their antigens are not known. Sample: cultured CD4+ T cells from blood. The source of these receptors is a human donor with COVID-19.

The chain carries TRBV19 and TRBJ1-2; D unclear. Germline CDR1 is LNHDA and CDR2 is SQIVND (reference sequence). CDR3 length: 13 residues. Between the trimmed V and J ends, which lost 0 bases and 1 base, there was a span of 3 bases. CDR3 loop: CASSIEGNYGYTF. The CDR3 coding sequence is TGTGCCAGTAGTATAGAGGGTAACTATGGCTACACCTTC.

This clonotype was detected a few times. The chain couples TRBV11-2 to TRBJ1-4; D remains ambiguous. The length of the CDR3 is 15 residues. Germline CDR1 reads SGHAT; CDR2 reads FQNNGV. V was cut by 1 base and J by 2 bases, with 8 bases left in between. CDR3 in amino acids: CASSLVRQTNEKLFF. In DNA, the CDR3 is TGTGCCAGCAGCTTAGTGCGGCAGACTAATGAAAAACTGTTTTTT.

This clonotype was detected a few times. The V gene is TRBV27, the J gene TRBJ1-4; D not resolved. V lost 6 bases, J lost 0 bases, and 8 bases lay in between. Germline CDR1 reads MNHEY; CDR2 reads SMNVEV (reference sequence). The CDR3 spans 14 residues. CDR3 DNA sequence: TGTGCCAGCAGCAGAGCTGCAACTAATGAAAAACTGTTTTTT. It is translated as CASSRAATNEKLFF.

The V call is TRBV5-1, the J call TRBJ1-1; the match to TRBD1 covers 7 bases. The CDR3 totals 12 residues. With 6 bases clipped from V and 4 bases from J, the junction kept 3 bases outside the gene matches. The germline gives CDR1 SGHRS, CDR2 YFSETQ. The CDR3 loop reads CASKGGGTEAFF. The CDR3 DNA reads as TGCGCCAGCAAAGGGGGCGGCACTGAAGCTTTCTTT.

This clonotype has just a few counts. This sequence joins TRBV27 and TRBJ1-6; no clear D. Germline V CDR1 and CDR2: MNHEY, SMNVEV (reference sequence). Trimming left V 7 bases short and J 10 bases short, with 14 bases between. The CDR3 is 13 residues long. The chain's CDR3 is CASTWAGNSPLHF. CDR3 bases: TGTGCCAGCACCTGGGCGGGGAACTCACCCCTCCACTTT.

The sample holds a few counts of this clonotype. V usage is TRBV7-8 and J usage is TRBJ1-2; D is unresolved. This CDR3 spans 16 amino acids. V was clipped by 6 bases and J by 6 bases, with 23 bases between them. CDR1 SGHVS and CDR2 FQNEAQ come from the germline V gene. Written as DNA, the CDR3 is TGTGCCAGCAGTTTTGACCGTCGGGGTGGTGTCGATGGCTACACCTTC. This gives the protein CASSFDRRGGVDGYTF.

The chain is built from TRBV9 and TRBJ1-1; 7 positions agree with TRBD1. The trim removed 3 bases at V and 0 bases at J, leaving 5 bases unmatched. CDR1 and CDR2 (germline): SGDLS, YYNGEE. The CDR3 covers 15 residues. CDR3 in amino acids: CASSARQGVNTEAFF. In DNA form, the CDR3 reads TGTGCCAGCAGCGCCCGACAGGGAGTGAACACTGAAGCTTTCTTT.

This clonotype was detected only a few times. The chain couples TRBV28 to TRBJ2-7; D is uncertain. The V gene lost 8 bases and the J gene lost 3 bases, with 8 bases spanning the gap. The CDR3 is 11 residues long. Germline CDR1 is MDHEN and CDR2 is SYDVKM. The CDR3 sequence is CASVRDYEQYF. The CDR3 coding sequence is TGTGCCAGCGTCAGAGACTACGAGCAGTACTTC.

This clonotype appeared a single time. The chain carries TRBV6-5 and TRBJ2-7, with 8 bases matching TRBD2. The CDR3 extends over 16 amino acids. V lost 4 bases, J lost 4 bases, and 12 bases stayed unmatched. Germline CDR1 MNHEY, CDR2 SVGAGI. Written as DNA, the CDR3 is TGTGCCAGCAGTTCTGCTCGGCGGGGGGTTACTTACGAGCAGTACTTC. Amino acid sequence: CASSSARRGVTYEQYF.

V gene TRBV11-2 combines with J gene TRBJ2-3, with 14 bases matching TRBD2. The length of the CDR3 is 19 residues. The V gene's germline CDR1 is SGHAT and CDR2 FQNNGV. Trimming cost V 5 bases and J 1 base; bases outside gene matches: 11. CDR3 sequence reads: CASSATQGLAGGRTDTQYF. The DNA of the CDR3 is TGTGCCAGCAGCGCCACTCAAGGACTAGCGGGGGGCCGCACAGATACGCAGTATTTT. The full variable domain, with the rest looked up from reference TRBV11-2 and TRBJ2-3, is EAGVAQSPRYKIIEKRQSVAFWCNPISGHATLYWYQQILGQGPKLLIQFQNNGVVDDSQLPKDRFSAERLKGVDSTLKIQPAKLEDSAVYLCASSATQGLAGGRTDTQYFGPGTRLTVL.

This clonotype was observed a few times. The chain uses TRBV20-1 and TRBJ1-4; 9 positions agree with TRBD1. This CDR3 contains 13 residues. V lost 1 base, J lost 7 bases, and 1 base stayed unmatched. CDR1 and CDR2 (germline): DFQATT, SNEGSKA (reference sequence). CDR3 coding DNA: TGCAGTGCTAGAGGGACAGGGGCTGAAAAACTGTTTTTT. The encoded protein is CSARGTGAEKLFF.

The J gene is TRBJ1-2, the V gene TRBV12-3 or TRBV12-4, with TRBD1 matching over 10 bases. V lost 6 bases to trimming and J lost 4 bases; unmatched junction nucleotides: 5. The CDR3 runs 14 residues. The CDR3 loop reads CASSQWTGGYGYTF. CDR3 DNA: TGTGCCAGCAGCCAGTGGACAGGGGGCTATGGCTACACCTTC.

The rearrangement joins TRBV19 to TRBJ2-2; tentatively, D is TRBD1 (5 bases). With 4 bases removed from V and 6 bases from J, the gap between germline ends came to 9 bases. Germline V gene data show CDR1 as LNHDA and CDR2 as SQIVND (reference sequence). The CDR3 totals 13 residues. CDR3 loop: CASSSFRAGELFF. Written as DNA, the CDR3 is TGTGCCAGTAGTAGTTTCAGGGCCGGGGAGCTGTTTTTT. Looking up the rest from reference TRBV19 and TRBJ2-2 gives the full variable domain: DGGITQSPKYLFRKEGQNVTLSCEQNLNHDAMYWYRQDPGQGLRLIYYSQIVNDFQKGDIAEGYSVSREKKESFPLTVTSAQKNPTAFYLCASSSFRAGELFFGEGSRLTVL.

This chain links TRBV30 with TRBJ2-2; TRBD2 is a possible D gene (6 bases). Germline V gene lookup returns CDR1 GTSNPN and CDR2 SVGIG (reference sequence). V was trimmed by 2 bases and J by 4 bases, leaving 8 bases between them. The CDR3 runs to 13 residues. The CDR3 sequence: CAWSYGGTGELFF. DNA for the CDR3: TGTGCCTGGAGTTACGGGGGCACCGGGGAGCTGTTTTTT. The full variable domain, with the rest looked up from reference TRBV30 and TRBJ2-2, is SQTIHQWPATLVQPVGSPLSLECTVEGTSNPNLYWYRQAAGRGLQLLFYSVGIGQISSEVPQNLSASRPQDRQFILSSKKLLLSDSGFYLCAWSYGGTGELFFGEGSRLTVL.

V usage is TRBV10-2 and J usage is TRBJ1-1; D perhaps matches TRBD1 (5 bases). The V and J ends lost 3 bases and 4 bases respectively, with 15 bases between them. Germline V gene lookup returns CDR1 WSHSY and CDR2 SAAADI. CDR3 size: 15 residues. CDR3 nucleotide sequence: TGCGCCAGCAGTGATAGGGGCGCCCAGACCACTGAAGCTTTCTTT. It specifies CASSDRGAQTTEAFF.

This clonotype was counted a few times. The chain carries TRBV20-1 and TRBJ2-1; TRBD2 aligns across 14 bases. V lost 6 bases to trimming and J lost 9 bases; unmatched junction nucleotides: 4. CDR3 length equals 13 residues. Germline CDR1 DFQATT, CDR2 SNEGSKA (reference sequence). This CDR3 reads CSATGLAGGEQFF. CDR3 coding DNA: TGCAGTGCAACCGGACTAGCGGGGGGTGAGCAGTTCTTC.